This TCR beta chain stems from a study of CD8+ T cells in alopecia areata. Whole-study results and caveats: Elevated clonality characterized lesional scalp relative to normal scalp, particularly in alopecia totalis/universalis. Scalp samples also yield sequences of resident alphabeta T cells from normal skin.

Worth noting for this clone: Its antigen is still unknown. This specimen includes other DNA sequences encoding the same CDR3.

J lost 6 bases, V lost 4 bases, and 3 bases had no gene match. CDR1 SQVTM and CDR2 ANQGSEA come from the germline V gene. The CDR3 is 13 residues long. Sequencing relied on a cDNA template that was reverse transcribed from extracted RNA. Clones were read by immunoSEQ multiplex PCR, and TCRdb kept only the in-frame ones, dropping some. The sample includes more than 130,000 clones, approximately 85% of them seen just once. This sample's treatment: oral pan-JAK inhibitor, 5-10 mg twice daily. Specimens obtained from alopecia areata patients comprised lesional scalp punch biopsies and peripheral blood. PBMCs provided sorted CD4+ and CD8+ T cells.

Sequenced material: CD8+ T cells sorted from blood, taken at week 4, from a patient treated with tofacitinib. This chain uses TRBV29-1 with TRBJ2-1; 10 bases match TRBD2. The source is a human donor with alopecia areata. The CDR3 protein is CSVGLAGGNEQFF. CDR3 bases: TGCAGCGTTGGATTAGCGGGGGGCAATGAGCAGTTCTTC.